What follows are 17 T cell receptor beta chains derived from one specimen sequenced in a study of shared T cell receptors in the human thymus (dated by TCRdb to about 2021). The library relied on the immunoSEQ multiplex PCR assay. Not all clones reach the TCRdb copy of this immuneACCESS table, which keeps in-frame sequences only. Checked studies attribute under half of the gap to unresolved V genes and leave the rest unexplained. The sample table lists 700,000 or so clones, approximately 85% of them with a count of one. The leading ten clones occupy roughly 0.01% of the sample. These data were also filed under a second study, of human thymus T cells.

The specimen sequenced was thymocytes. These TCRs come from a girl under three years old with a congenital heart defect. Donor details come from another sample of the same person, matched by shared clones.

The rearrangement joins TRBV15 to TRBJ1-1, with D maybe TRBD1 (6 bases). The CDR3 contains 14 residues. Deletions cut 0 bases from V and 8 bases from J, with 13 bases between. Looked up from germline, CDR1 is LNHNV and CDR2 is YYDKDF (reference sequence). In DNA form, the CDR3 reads TGTGCCACCAGCAGAGATTCGGACAGATTAGAAGCTTTCTTT. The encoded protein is CATSRDSDRLEAFF.

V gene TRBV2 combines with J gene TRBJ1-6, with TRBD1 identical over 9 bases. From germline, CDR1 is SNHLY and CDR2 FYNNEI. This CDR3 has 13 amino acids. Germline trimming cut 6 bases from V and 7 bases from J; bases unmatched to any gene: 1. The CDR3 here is CASRGQGNSPLHF. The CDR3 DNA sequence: TGTGCCAGCAGAGGACAGGGGAATTCACCCCTCCACTTT.

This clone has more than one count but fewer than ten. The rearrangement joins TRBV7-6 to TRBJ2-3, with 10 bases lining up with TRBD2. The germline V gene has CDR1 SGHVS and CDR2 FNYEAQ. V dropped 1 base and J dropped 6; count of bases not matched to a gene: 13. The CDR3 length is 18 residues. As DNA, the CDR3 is TGTGCCAGCAGCTTAGTTTCGTACATACTAGCGGGGAAGGATACGCAGTATTTT. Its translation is CASSLVSYILAGKDTQYF. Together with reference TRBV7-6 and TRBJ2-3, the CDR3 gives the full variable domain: GAGVSQSPRYKVTKRGQDVALRCDPISGHVSLYWYRQALGQGPEFLTYFNYEAQQDKSGLPNDRFSAERPEGSISTLTIQRTEQRDSAMYRCASSLVSYILAGKDTQYFGPGTRLTVL.

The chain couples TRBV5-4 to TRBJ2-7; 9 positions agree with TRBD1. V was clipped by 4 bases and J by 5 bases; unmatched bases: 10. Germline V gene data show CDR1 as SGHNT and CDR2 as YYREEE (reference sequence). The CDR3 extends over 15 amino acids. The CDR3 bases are TGTGCCAGCAGCCCGTCCGGGACAGGGACTAACGAGCAGTACTTC. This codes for CASSPSGTGTNEQYF.

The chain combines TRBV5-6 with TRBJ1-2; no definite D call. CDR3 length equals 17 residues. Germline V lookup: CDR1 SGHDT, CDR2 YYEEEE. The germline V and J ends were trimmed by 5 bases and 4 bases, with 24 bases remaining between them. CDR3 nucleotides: TGTGCCAGCAGAAAATTGATGAGTTTTGATCGTGGCTATGGCTACACCTTC. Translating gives CASRKLMSFDRGYGYTF.

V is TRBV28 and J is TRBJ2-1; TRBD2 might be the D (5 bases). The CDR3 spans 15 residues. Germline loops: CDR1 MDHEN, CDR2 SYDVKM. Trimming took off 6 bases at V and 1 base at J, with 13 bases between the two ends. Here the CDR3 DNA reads TGTGCCAGCAGACGAACTCTAGCTTCCTACAATGAGCAGTTCTTC. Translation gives CASRRTLASYNEQFF.

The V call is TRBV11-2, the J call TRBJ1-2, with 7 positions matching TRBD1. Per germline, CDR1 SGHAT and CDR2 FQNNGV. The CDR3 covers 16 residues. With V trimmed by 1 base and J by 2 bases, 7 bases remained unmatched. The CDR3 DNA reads TGTGCCAGCAGCTTAGGGGTGGACAGGACCAACTATGGCTACACCTTC. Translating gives CASSLGVDRTNYGYTF.

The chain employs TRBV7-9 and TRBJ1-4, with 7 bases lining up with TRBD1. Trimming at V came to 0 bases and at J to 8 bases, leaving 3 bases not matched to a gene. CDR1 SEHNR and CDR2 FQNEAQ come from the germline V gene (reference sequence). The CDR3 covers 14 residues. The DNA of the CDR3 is TGTGCCAGCAGCTTAGCAGAGACAGGGGAAAAACTGTTTTTT. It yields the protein CASSLAETGEKLFF.

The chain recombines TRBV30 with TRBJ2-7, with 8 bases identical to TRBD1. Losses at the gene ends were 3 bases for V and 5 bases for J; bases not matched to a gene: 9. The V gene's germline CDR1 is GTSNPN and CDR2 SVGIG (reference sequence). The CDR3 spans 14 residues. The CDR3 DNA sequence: TGTGCCTGGAGGCGGCAGGGGGCGCGCCACGAGCAGTACTTC. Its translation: CAWRRQGARHEQYF.

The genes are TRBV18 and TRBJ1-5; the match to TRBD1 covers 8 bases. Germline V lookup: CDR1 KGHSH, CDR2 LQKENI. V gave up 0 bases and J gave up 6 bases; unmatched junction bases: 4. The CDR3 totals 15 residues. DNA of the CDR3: TGTGCCAGCTCACCACCGGACAGGGCGGGTCAGCCCCAGCATTTT. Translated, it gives CASSPPDRAGQPQHF. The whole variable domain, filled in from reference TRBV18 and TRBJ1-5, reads NAGVMQNPRHLVRRRGQEARLRCSPMKGHSHVYWYRQLPEEGLKFMVYLQKENIIDESGMPKERFSAEFPKEGPSILRIQQVVRGDSAAYFCASSPPDRAGQPQHFGDGTRLSIL.

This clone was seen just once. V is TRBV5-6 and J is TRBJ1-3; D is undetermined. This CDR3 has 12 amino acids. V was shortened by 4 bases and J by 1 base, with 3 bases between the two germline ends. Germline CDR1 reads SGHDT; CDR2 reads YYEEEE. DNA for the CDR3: TGTGCCAGCAGCATATCTGGAAACACCATATATTTT. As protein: CASSISGNTIYF.

The CDR3 is CASSLSTRTGLYGYTF. CDR3 nucleotides: TGTGCCAGCAGTTTATCGACCCGGACAGGGCTGTATGGCTACACCTTC. J is TRBJ1-2 and V is TRBV27; TRBD1 matches at 8 bases. Unmatched junction bases numbered 8, after V lost 0 bases and J lost 5 bases. Germline V gene lookup returns CDR1 MNHEY and CDR2 SMNVEV (reference sequence). The CDR3 loop spans 16 amino acids.

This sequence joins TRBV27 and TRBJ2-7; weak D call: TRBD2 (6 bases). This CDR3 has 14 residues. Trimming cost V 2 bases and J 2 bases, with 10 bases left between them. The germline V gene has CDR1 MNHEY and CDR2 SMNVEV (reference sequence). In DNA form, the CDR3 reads TGTGCCAGCAGTTTAGCGGGGAGGACCTACGAGCAGTACTTC. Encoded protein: CASSLAGRTYEQYF.

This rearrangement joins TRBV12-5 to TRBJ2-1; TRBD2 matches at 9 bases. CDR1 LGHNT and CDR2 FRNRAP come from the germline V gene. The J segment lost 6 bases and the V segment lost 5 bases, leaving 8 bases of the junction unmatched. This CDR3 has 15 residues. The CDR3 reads CASGEGTSRVNEQFF. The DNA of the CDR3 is TGTGCTAGTGGTGAGGGGACTAGCCGGGTCAATGAGCAGTTCTTC.

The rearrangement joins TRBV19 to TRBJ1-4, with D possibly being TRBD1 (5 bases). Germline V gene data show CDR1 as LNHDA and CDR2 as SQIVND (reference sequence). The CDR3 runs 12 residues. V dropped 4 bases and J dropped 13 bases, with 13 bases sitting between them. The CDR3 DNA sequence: TGTGCCAGTAGTACCTCCACAGGCCTACTGTTTTTT. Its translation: CASSTSTGLLFF. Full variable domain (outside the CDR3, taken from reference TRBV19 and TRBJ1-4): DGGITQSPKYLFRKEGQNVTLSCEQNLNHDAMYWYRQDPGQGLRLIYYSQIVNDFQKGDIAEGYSVSREKKESFPLTVTSAQKNPTAFYLCASSTSTGLLFFGSGTQLSVL.

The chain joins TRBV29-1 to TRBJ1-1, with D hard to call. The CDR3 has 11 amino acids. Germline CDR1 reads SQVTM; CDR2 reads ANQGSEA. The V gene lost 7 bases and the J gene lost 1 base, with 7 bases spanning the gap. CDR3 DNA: TGCAGCGGGAGAACGAACACTGAAGCTTTCTTT. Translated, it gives CSGRTNTEAFF. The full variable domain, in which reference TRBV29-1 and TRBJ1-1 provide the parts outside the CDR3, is SAVISQKPSRDICQRGTSLTIQCQVDSQVTMMFWYRQQPGQSLTLIATANQGSEATYESGFVIDKFPISRPNLTFSTLTVSNMSPEDSSIYLCSGRTNTEAFFGQGTRLTVV.

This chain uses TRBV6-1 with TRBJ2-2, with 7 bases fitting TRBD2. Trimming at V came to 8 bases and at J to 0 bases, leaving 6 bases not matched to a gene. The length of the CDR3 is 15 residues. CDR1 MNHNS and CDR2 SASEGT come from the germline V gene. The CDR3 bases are TGTGCCAGCCGCCTCGGACTAGCGAACACCGGGGAGCTGTTTTTT. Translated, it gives CASRLGLANTGELFF.